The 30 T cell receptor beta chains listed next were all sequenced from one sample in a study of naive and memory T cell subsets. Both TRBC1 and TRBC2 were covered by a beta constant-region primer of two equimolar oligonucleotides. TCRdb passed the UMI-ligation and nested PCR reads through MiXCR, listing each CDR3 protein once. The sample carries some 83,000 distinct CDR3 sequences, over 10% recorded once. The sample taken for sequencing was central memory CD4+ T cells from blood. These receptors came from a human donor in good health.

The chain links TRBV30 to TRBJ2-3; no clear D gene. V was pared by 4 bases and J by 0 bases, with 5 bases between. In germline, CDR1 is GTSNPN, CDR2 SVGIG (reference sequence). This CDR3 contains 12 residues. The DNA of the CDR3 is TGTGCCTGGACAGGTAGCACAGATACGCAGTATTTT. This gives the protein CAWTGSTDTQYF.

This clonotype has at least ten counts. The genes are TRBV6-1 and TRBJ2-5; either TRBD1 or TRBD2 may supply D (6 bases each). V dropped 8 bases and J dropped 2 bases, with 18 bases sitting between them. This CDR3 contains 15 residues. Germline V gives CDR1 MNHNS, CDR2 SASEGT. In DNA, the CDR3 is TGTGCCAGCTCTAGGACAGTCGCGGGACAAGAGACCCAGTACTTC. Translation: CASSRTVAGQETQYF.

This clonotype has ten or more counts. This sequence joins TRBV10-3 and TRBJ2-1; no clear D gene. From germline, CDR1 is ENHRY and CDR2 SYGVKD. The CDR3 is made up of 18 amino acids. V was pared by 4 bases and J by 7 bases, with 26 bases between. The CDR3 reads CAISVPSAVSWVSNEQFF. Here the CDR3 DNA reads TGTGCCATCAGTGTTCCTTCGGCCGTGTCATGGGTGTCGAATGAGCAGTTCTTC.

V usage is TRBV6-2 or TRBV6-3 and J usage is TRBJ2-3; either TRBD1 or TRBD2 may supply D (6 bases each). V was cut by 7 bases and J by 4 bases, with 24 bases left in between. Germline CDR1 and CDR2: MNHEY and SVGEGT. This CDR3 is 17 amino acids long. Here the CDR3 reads CASNPPPGGRGADTQYF. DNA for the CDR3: TGTGCCAGCAACCCGCCCCCCGGGGGCAGGGGTGCAGATACGCAGTATTTT.

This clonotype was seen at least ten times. The CDR3: CASSQDNYGYTF. In nucleotides, the CDR3 is TGTGCCAGCAGCCAAGACAACTATGGCTACACCTTC. The J gene is TRBJ1-2, the V gene TRBV3-1; D is undetermined. Germline V lookup: CDR1 LGHDT, CDR2 YNNKEL (reference sequence). Trimming removed 0 bases from V and 2 bases from J, with 1 base in between. The CDR3 runs 12 residues.

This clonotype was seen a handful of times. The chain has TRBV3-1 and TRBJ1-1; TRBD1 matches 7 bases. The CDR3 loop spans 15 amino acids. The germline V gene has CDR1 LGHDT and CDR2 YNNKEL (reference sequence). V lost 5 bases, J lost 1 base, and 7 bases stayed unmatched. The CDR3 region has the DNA TGTGCCAGCAGCGTCGGGACAGCGACGAACACTGAAGCTTTCTTT. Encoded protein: CASSVGTATNTEAFF.

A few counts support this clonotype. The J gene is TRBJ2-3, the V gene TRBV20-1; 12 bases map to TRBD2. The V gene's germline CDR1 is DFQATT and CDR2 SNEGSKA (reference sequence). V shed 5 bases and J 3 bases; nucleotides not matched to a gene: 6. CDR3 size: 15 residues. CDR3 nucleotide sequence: TGCAGTGCTGAACTAGCGGGAGGTCTGACAGATACGCAGTATTTT. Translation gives CSAELAGGLTDTQYF.

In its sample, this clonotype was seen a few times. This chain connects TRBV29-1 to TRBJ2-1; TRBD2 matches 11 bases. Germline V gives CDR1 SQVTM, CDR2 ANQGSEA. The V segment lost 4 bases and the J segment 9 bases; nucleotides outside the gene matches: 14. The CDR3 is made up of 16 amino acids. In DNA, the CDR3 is TGCAGCGTTGGCTTCCCTTCCACTAGCGGGAGTGGTGAGCAGTTCTTC. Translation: CSVGFPSTSGSGEQFF.

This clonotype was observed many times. CDR3 nucleotides: TGTGCCAGCAGATCAGTACAGGGTTCATCAGAGACCCAGTACTTC. It is translated as CASRSVQGSSETQYF. This rearrangement joins TRBV5-6 to TRBJ2-5, with a possible D match to TRBD1 (6 bases). Germline V gives CDR1 SGHDT, CDR2 YYEEEE. Deletions cut 5 bases from V and 4 bases from J, with 18 bases between. This CDR3 comprises 15 residues. Together with reference TRBV5-6 and TRBJ2-5, the CDR3 gives the full variable domain: DAGVTQSPTHLIKTRGQQVTLRCSPKSGHDTVSWYQQALGQGPQFIFQYYEEEERQRGNFPDRFSGHQFPNYSSELNVNALLLGDSALYLCASRSVQGSSETQYFGPGTRLLVL.

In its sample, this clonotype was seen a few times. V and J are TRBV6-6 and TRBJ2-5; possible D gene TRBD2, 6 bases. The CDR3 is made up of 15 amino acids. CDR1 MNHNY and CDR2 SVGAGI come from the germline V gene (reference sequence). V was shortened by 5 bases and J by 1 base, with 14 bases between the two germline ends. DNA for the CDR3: TGTGCCAGCAGTCCCCTAGGGCGGGGCCAAGAGACCCAGTACTTC. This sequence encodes CASSPLGRGQETQYF.

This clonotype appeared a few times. As DNA, the CDR3 is TGCGCCAGCAGCCGGGAGACAGGGAGGGTTTTGAACACTGAAGCTTTCTTT. Amino acids: CASSRETGRVLNTEAFF. This chain uses TRBV4-1 with TRBJ1-1, with 7 bases identical to TRBD1. Germline assignment: CDR1 MGHRA and CDR2 YSYEKL. CDR3 length: 17 residues. V lost 4 bases to trimming and J lost 0 bases; unmatched junction nucleotides: 11.

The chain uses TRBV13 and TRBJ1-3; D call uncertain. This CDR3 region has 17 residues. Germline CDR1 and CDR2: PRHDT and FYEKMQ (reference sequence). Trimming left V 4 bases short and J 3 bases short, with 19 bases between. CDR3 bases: TGTGCCAGCAGCTCCAGCCCGAGACGCGCTGGTGGAAACACCATATATTTT. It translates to CASSSSPRRAGGNTIYF.

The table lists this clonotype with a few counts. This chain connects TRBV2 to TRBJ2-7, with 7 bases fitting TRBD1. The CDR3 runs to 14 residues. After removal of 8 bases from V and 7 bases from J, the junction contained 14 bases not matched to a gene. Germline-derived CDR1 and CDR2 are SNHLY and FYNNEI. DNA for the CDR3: TGTGCCAGCTGTGGGAGACAGGGATCGTGGGAGCAGTACTTC. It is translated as CASCGRQGSWEQYF.

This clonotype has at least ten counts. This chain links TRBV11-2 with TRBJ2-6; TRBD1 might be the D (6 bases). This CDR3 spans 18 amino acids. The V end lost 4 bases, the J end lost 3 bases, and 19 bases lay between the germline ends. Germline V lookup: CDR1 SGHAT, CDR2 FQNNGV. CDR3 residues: CASSSSLDSENGANVLTF. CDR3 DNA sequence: TGTGCCAGCAGCTCTTCTTTGGACAGCGAAAATGGGGCCAACGTCCTGACTTTC.

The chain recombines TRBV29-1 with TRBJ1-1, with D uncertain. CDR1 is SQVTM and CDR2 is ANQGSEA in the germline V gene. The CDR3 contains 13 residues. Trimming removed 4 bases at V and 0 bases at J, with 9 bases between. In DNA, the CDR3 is TGCAGCGTTGCGGCCAGTTTGAACACTGAAGCTTTCTTT. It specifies CSVAASLNTEAFF.

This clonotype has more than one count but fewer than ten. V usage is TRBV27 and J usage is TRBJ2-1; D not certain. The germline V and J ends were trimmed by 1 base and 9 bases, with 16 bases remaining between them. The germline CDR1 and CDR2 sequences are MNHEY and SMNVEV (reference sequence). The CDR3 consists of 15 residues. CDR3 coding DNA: TGTGCCAGCAGTTTATACTCTCGGGCCTTGGTTGAGCAGTTCTTC. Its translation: CASSLYSRALVEQFF.

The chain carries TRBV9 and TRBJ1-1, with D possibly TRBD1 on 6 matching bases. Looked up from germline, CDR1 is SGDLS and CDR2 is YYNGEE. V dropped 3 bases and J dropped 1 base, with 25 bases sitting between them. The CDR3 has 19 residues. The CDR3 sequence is CASSGNGTLMRGRNTEAFF. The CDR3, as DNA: TGTGCCAGCAGCGGAAACGGGACACTAATGAGGGGAAGGAACACTGAAGCTTTCTTT.

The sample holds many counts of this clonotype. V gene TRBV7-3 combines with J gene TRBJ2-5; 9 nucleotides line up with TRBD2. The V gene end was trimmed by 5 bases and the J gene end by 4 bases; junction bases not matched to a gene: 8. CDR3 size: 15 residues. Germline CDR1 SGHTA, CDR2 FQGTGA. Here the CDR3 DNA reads TGTGCCAGCAGCCCGAGCTCACTAGCGGGAGAGACCCAGTACTTC. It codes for CASSPSSLAGETQYF.

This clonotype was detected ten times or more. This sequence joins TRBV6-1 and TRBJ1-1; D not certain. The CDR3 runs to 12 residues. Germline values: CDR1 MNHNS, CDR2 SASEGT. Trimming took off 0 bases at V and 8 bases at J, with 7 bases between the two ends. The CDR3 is CASSEAGKEAFF. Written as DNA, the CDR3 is TGTGCCAGCAGTGAAGCCGGCAAAGAAGCTTTCTTT.

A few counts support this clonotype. The CDR3 DNA reads as TGTGCCAGTAGTATGTATCCGCGAAATAGGGGTGATCAGCCCCAGCATTTT. It codes for CASSMYPRNRGDQPQHF. V usage is TRBV19 and J usage is TRBJ1-5, with D maybe TRBD1 (5 bases). The V end lost 3 bases, the J end lost 5 bases, and 20 bases lay between the germline ends. CDR3 length: 17 residues. Germline V CDR1 and CDR2: LNHDA, SQIVND (reference sequence).

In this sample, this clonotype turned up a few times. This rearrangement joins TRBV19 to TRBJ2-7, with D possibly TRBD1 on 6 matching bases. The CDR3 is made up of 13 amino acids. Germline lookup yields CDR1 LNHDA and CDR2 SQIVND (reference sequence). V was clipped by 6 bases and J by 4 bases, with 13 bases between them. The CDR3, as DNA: TGTGCCAGTAGCGGACAGCTTTCATACGAGCAGTACTTC. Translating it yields CASSGQLSYEQYF.

CDR3 bases: TGTGCCAGCAGTTCACTACCGGGACTAGCGGGAGGAGAGACCCAGTACTTC. Protein: CASSSLPGLAGGETQYF. The V call is TRBV12-3 or TRBV12-4, the J call TRBJ2-5; 15 bases align to TRBD2. V shed 4 bases, J shed 4 bases, and the junction held 7 bases outside the gene matches. This CDR3 region has 17 residues.

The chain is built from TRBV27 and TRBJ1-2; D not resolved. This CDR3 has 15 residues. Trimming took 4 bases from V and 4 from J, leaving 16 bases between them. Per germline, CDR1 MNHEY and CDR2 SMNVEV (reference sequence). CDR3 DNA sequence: TGTGCCAGCAGTTCATACACTAGGGTCGGCTATGGCTACACCTTC. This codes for CASSSYTRVGYGYTF.

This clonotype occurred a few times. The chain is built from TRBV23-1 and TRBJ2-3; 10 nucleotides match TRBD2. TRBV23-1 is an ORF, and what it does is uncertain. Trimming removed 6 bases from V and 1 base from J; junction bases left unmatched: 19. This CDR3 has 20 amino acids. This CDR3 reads CASSHLKREGRDLGTDTQYF. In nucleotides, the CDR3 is TGCGCCAGCAGCCATCTAAAGCGGGAGGGCCGGGATCTCGGCACAGATACGCAGTATTTT.

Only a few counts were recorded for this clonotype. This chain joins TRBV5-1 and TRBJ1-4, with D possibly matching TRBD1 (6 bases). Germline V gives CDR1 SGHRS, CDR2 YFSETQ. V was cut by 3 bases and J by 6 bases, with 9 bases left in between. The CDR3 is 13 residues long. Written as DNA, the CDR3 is TGCGCCAGCAGCTCCAGGGGAGATGAAAAACTGTTTTTT. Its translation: CASSSRGDEKLFF.

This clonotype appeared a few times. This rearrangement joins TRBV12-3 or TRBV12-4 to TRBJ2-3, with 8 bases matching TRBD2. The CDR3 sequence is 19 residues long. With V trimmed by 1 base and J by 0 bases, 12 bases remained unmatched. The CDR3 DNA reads TGTGCCAGCAGTTTAGTGAACCCCTATAGCGGGACGAGCACAGATACGCAGTATTTT. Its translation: CASSLVNPYSGTSTDTQYF.

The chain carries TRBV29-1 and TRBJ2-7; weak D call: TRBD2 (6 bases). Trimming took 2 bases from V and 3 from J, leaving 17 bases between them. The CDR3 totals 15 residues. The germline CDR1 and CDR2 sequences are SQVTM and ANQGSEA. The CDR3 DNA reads TGCAGCGTTGAATGCGGGGTGACAGACATCTACGAGCAGTACTTC. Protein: CSVECGVTDIYEQYF.

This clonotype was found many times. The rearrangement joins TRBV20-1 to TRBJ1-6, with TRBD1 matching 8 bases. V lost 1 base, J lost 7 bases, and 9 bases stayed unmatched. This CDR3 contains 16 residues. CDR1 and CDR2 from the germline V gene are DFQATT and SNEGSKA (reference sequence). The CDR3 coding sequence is TGCAGTGCTAGAGTTCAGACAGGGGCCCTAAATTCACCCCTCCACTTT. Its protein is CSARVQTGALNSPLHF.

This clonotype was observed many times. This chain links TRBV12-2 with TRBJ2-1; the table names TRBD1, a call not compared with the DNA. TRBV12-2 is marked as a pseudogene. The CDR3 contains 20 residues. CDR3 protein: CASRSRILQGGGDSYNEQFF. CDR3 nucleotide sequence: TGTGCAAGTCGCTCCCGCATCCTTCAAGGTGGGGGGGATTCCTACAATGAGCAGTTCTTC.

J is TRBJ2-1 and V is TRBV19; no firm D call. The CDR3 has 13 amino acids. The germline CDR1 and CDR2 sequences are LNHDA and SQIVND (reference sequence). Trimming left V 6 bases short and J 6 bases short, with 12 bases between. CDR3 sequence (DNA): TGTGCCAGTAGGACGGTCGCGGCCAATGAGCAGTTCTTC. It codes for CASRTVAANEQFF.